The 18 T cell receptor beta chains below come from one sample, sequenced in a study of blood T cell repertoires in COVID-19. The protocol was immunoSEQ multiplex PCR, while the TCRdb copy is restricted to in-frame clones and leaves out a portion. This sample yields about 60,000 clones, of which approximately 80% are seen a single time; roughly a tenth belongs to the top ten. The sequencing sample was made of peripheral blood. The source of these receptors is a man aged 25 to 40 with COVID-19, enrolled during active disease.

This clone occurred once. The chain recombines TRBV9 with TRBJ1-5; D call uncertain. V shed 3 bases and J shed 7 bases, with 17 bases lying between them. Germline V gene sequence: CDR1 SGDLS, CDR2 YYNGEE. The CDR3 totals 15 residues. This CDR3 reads CASSASSGGGQPQHF. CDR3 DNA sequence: TGTGCCAGCAGCGCATCATCGGGCGGCGGGCAGCCCCAGCATTTT.

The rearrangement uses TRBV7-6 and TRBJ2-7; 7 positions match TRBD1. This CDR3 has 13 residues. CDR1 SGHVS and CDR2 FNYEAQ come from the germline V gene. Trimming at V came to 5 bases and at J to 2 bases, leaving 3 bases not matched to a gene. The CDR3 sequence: CASSLQGTYEQYF. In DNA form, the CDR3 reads TGTGCCAGCAGCCTACAGGGGACCTACGAGCAGTACTTC.

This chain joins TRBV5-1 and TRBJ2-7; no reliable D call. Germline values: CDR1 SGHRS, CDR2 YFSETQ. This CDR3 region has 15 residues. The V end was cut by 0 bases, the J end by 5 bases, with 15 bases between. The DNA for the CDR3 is TGCGCCAGCAGCTTGGCCCCCACAGTAAAAAACGAGCAGTACTTC. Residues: CASSLAPTVKNEQYF.

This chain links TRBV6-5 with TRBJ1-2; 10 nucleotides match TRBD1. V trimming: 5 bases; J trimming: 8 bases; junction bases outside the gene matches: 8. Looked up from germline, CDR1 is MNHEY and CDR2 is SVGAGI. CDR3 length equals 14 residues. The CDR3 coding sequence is TGTGCCAGCAGTCCTTCGACAGGGGGCTTGGGCTACACCTTC. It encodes CASSPSTGGLGYTF.

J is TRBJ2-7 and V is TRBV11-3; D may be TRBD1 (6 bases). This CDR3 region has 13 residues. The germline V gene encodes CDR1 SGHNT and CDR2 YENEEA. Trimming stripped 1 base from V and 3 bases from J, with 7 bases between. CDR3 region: CASSLGQDYEQYF. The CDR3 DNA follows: TGTGCCAGCAGCTTAGGACAGGACTACGAGCAGTACTTC. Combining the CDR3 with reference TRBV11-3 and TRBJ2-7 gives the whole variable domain EAGVVQSPRYKIIEKKQPVAFWCNPISGHNTLYWYLQNLGQGPELLIRYENEEAVDDSQLPKDRFSAERLKGVDSTLKIQPAELGDSAVYLCASSLGQDYEQYFGPGTRLTVT.

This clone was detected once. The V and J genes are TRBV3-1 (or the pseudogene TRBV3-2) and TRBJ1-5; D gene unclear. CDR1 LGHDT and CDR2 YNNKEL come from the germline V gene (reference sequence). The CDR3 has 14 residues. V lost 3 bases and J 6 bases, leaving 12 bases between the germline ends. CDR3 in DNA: TGTGCCAGCAGCCAGAGGTCGGGGAGTCAGCCCCAGCATTTT. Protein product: CASSQRSGSQPQHF.

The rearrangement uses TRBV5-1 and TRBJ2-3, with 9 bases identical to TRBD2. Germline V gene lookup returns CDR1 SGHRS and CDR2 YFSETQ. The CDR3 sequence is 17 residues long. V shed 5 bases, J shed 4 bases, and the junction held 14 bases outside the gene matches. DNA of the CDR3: TGCGCCAGCAGGGAGATTAAAAGCGGGAGGCGAGCAGATACGCAGTATTTT. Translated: CASREIKSGRRADTQYF. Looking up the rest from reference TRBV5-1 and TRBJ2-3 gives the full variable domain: KAGVTQTPRYLIKTRGQQVTLSCSPISGHRSVSWYQQTPGQGLQFLFEYFSETQRNKGNFPGRFSGRQFSNSRSEMNVSTLELGDSALYLCASREIKSGRRADTQYFGPGTRLTVL.

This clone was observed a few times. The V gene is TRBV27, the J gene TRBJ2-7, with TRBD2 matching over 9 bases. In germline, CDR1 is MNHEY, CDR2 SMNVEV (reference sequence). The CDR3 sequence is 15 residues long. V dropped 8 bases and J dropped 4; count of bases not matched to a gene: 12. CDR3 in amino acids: CASVRQPAGGYEQYF. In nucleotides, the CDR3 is TGTGCCAGCGTCAGGCAGCCAGCGGGAGGATACGAGCAGTACTTC.

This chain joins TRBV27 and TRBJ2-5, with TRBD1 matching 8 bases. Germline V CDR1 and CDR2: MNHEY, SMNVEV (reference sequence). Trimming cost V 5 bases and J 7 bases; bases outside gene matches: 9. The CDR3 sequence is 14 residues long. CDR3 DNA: TGTGCCAGCAGTCCAGGACAGGGATTAATGACCCAGTACTTC. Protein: CASSPGQGLMTQYF.

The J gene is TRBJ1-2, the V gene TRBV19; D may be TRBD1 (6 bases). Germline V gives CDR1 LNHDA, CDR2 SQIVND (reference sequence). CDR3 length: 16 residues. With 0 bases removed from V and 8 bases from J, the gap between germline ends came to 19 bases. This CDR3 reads CASSIDLEGGAYGYTF. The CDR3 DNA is TGTGCCAGTAGTATAGATCTGGAAGGGGGAGCCTACGGCTACACCTTC.

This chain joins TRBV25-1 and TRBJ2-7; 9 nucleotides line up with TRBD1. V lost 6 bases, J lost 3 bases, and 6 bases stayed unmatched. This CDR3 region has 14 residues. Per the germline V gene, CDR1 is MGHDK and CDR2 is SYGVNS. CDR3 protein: CASRRTGENYEQYF. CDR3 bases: TGTGCCAGCAGACGGACAGGGGAAAACTACGAGCAGTACTTC.

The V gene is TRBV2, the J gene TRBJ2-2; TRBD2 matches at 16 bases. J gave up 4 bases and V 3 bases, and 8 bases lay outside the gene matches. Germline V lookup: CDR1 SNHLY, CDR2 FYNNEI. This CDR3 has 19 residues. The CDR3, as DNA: TGTGCCAGCAGTGATTGGGGGACTAGCGGGAGGGCCGGCACCGGGGAGCTGTTTTTT. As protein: CASSDWGTSGRAGTGELFF.

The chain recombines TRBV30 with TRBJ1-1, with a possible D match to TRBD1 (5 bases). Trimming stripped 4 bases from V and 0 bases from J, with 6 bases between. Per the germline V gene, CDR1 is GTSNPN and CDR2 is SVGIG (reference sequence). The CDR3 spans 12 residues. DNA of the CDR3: TGTGCCTGGACAGGGATGAACACTGAAGCTTTCTTT. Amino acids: CAWTGMNTEAFF. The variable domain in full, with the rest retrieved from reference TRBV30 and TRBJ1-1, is SQTIHQWPATLVQPVGSPLSLECTVEGTSNPNLYWYRQAAGRGLQLLFYSVGIGQISSEVPQNLSASRPQDRQFILSSKKLLLSDSGFYLCAWTGMNTEAFFGQGTRLTVV.

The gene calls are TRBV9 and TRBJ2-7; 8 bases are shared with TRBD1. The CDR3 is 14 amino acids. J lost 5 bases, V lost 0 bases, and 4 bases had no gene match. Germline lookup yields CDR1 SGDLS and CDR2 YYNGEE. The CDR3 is CASSVEDRVHEQYF. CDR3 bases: TGTGCCAGCAGCGTAGAGGACAGGGTCCACGAGCAGTACTTC.

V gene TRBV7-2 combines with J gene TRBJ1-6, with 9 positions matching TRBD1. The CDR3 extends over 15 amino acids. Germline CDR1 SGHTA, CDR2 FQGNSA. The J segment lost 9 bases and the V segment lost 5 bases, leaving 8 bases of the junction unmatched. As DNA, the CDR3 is TGTGCCAGCAGCGCGGGACAGGGCGGAAGTTCACCCCTCCACTTT. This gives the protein CASSAGQGGSSPLHF. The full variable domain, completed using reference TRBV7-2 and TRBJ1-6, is GAGVSQSPSNKVTEKGKDVELRCDPISGHTALYWYRQSLGQGLEFLIYFQGNSAPDKSGLPSDRFSAERTGGSVSTLTIQRTQQEDSAVYLCASSAGQGGSSPLHFGNGTRLTVT.

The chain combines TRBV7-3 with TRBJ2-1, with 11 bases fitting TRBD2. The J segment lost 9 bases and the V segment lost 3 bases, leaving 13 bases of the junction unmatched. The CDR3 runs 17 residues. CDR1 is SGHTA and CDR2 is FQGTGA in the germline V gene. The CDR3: CASSFHLLTSGKGEQFF. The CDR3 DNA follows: TGTGCCAGCAGCTTCCACCTCCTGACTAGCGGGAAGGGTGAGCAGTTCTTC.

CDR3 region: CASSTRQATNEKLFF. In nucleotides, the CDR3 is TGTGCCAGCAGCACTCGACAGGCAACTAATGAAAAACTGTTTTTT. V usage is TRBV4-2 and J usage is TRBJ1-4; D possibly corresponds to TRBD1 (6 bases). The CDR3 is 15 residues long. The germline gives CDR1 LGHNA, CDR2 YNFKEQ. The V and J ends lost 5 bases and 0 bases respectively, with 10 bases between them.

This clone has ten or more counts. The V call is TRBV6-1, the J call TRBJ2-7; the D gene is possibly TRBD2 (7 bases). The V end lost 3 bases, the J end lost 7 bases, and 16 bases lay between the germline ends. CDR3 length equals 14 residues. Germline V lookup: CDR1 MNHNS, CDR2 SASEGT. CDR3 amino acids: CASSEGGGQGEQYF. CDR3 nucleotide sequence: TGTGCCAGCAGTGAGGGCGGGGGCCAGGGAGAGCAGTACTTC.